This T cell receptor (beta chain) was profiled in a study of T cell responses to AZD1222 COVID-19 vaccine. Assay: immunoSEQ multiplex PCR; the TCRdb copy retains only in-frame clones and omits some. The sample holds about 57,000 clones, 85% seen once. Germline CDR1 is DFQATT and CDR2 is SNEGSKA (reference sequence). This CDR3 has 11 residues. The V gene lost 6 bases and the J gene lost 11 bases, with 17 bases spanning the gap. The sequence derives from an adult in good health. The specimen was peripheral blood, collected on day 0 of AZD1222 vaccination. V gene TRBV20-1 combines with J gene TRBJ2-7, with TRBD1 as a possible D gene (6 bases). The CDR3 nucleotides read TGCAGTGCCATCCTTGGACAGATGAAGTACTTC. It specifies CSAILGQMKYF.